One sample yielded the 17 T cell receptor beta chains listed below, sequenced in a study of shared clonotypes between healthy human individuals. The naive CD8 subset, CD45RO-negative cells positively selected for CCR7, excluded terminally differentiated effector memory CD45RA+ cells. Using immunoSEQ multiplex PCR, the repertoire was profiled, and TCRdb retains in-frame clones only, with some absent. In the table there are about 2 million clones, about 95% of which are singletons. Sequencing was carried out using naive CD8+ T cells sorted from blood. The receptors here all came from a man aged 18 to 29 in good health.

The rearrangement joins TRBV27 to TRBJ2-2, with TRBD2 matching over 7 bases. V shed 6 bases, J shed 1 base, and the junction held 11 bases outside the gene matches. The germline V gene has CDR1 MNHEY and CDR2 SMNVEV (reference sequence). This CDR3 has 17 residues. The CDR3 here is CASSHMGGTLNTGELFF. CDR3 nucleotide sequence: TGTGCCAGCAGCCATATGGGAGGGACCTTGAACACCGGGGAGCTGTTTTTT.

The rearrangement joins TRBV4-1 to TRBJ2-6; D not resolved. Deletions cut 1 base from V and 3 bases from J, with 4 bases between. Germline CDR1 and CDR2: MGHRA and YSYEKL. This CDR3 is built from 14 residues. Here the CDR3 reads CASSQGGGANVLTF. The DNA for the CDR3 is TGCGCCAGCAGCCAAGGGGGTGGGGCCAACGTCCTGACTTTC.

The V gene is TRBV19, the J gene TRBJ2-7; perhaps TRBD2 as D (5 bases). Germline CDR1 and CDR2: LNHDA and SQIVND (reference sequence). The length of the CDR3 is 14 residues. V lost 0 bases, J lost 0 bases, and 6 bases lay in between. Here the CDR3 reads CASSIEGSSYEQYF. Written as DNA, the CDR3 is TGTGCCAGTAGTATAGAGGGGAGCTCCTACGAGCAGTACTTC. Based on the CDR3 plus reference TRBV19 and TRBJ2-7, the full variable domain is DGGITQSPKYLFRKEGQNVTLSCEQNLNHDAMYWYRQDPGQGLRLIYYSQIVNDFQKGDIAEGYSVSREKKESFPLTVTSAQKNPTAFYLCASSIEGSSYEQYFGPGTRLTVT.

J is TRBJ2-7 and V is TRBV9, with a tentative D call TRBD2 (5 bases). The CDR3 is 15 residues long. Trimming shortened V by 4 bases and J by 0 bases, and 14 bases separated the two germline ends. From germline, CDR1 is SGDLS and CDR2 YYNGEE. For the CDR3, the DNA is TGTGCCAGCAGCCCCCGGGGTGGGGACTCCTACGAGCAGTACTTC. Its translation is CASSPRGGDSYEQYF.

The rearrangement uses TRBV11-2 and TRBJ1-2, with D possibly being TRBD1 (5 bases). Trimming left V 2 bases short and J 7 bases short, with 11 bases between. Per germline, CDR1 SGHAT and CDR2 FQNNGV. The CDR3 extends over 13 amino acids. This CDR3 reads CASSLWGNGGYTF. The CDR3 DNA reads as TGTGCCAGCAGCTTATGGGGGAATGGTGGCTACACCTTC.

The chain employs TRBV7-2 and TRBJ2-6; no clear D. The CDR3 length is 17 residues. The V end was cut by 2 bases, the J end by 0 bases, with 11 bases between. Germline V gene lookup returns CDR1 SGHTA and CDR2 FQGNSA. Here the CDR3 reads CASSLLEAISGANVLTF. CDR3 bases: TGTGCCAGCAGCTTATTAGAGGCTATCTCTGGGGCCAACGTCCTGACTTTC.

The V and J genes are TRBV6-5 and TRBJ2-2, with TRBD2 as a possible D gene (5 bases). Germline V gene lookup returns CDR1 MNHEY and CDR2 SVGAGI. CDR3 length: 16 amino acids. The germline V and J ends were trimmed by 2 bases and 0 bases, with 10 bases remaining between them. CDR3 bases: TGTGCCAGCAGTTACGTAGCGCCTCCGAACACCGGGGAGCTGTTTTTT. It codes for CASSYVAPPNTGELFF.

V and J are TRBV2 and TRBJ2-7; possible D gene TRBD2, 7 bases. The CDR3 totals 17 residues. Between the trimmed V and J ends, which lost 2 bases and 2 bases, there was a span of 19 bases. Germline CDR1 SNHLY, CDR2 FYNNEI. The CDR3 region has the DNA TGTGCCAGCAGTGAATTGAGGGGGGGGGATTCCCCCTACGAGCAGTACTTC. The encoded protein is CASSELRGGDSPYEQYF.

The rearrangement joins TRBV30 to TRBJ1-6; TRBD1 might be the D (5 bases). The CDR3 contains 15 residues. Trimming removed 3 bases at V and 7 bases at J, with 16 bases between. Germline assignment: CDR1 GTSNPN and CDR2 SVGIG (reference sequence). CDR3 protein: CAWSAAGRRNSPLHF. In nucleotides, the CDR3 is TGTGCCTGGAGCGCGGCAGGGAGAAGAAATTCACCCCTCCACTTT.

This clone was seen more than once but under ten times. The rearrangement links TRBV11-2 to TRBJ1-1; weak D call: TRBD1 (5 bases). CDR3 size: 15 residues. The V and J ends lost 5 bases and 5 bases respectively, with 18 bases between them. Per germline, CDR1 SGHAT and CDR2 FQNNGV. CDR3 in DNA: TGTGCCAGCAGCGGAATGGACACGGTCCGAACTGAAGCTTTCTTT. It codes for CASSGMDTVRTEAFF.

The chain recombines TRBV4-1 with TRBJ2-7; D is perhaps TRBD2 (6 bases). Germline CDR1 is MGHRA and CDR2 is YSYEKL. The CDR3 loop spans 15 amino acids. The ends were cut back, 1 base at V and 0 bases at J, with 10 bases in the middle. In nucleotides, the CDR3 is TGCGCCAGCAGCCAAGGAGCTAGCGTCTCCTACGAGCAGTACTTC. It yields the protein CASSQGASVSYEQYF.

The CDR3 protein is CASSLGLAGVDETQYF. The CDR3 coding sequence is TGTGCCAGCTCACTGGGACTAGCGGGAGTCGACGAGACCCAGTACTTC. The gene calls are TRBV18 and TRBJ2-5; TRBD2 agrees at 14 bases. The V segment lost 4 bases and the J segment 5 bases; nucleotides outside the gene matches: 6. The CDR3 loop spans 16 amino acids. Germline loops: CDR1 KGHSH, CDR2 LQKENI.

The rearrangement uses TRBV28 and TRBJ2-5; possible D gene TRBD1, 5 bases. Germline CDR1 reads MDHEN; CDR2 reads SYDVKM. The CDR3 sequence is 16 residues long. The germline V and J ends were trimmed by 5 bases and 0 bases, with 16 bases remaining between them. The CDR3 loop reads CASSVGQGWYQETQYF. In DNA form, the CDR3 reads TGTGCCAGCAGTGTAGGGCAGGGCTGGTACCAAGAGACCCAGTACTTC.

This clone appeared once. The gene calls are TRBV6-1 and TRBJ1-4; D is uncertain. Germline CDR1 reads MNHNS; CDR2 reads SASEGT. Trimming stripped 3 bases from V and 3 bases from J, with 11 bases between. The CDR3 runs to 15 residues. DNA of the CDR3: TGTGCCAGCAGTGACCACGAGTTACCTAATGAAAAACTGTTTTTT. It codes for CASSDHELPNEKLFF.

The chain couples TRBV4-1 to TRBJ2-3, with 14 bases that match TRBD2. This CDR3 is built from 16 residues. Germline V gene data show CDR1 as MGHRA and CDR2 as YSYEKL. Trimming removed 6 bases from V and 5 bases from J; junction bases left unmatched: 7. The CDR3 coding sequence is TGCGCCAGCAGGCCGACTAGCGGGAGGGCTGGAGATACGCAGTATTTT. Translated, it gives CASRPTSGRAGDTQYF.

For this clone: Distinct nucleotide sequences in the sample also encode this CDR3. The chain links TRBV6-5 to TRBJ2-3; 7 nucleotides align to TRBD2. The CDR3 has 14 residues. Trimming took 2 bases from V and 3 from J; bases not matched to a gene: 2. From germline, CDR1 is MNHEY and CDR2 SVGAGI. The CDR3 protein is CASSYGLVTDTQYF. DNA of the CDR3: TGTGCCAGCAGTTACGGACTAGTTACAGATACGCAGTATTTT.

The rearrangement uses TRBV27 and TRBJ2-7; D may match TRBD1 or TRBD2 (5 bases each). The V gene's germline CDR1 is MNHEY and CDR2 SMNVEV (reference sequence). CDR3 size: 13 residues. Trimming pared 4 bases from V and 0 bases from J, leaving 7 bases between. The CDR3 spells CASSWDDSYEQYF. CDR3 nucleotide sequence: TGTGCCAGCAGTTGGGACGACTCCTACGAGCAGTACTTC.